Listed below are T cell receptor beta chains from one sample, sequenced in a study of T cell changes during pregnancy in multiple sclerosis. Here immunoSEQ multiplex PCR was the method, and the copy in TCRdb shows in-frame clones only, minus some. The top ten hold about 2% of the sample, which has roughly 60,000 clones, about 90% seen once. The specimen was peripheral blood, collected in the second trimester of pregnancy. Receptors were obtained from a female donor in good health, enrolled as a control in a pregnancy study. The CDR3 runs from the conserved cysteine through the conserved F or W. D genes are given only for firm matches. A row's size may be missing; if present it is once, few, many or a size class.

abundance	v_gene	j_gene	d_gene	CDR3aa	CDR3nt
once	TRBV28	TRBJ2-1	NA	CARGGALIPTENEQFF	TGTGCCAGGGGGGGGGCTTTAATACCTACGGAGAATGAGCAGTTCTTC
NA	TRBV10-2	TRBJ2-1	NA	CASSESAGVGTNNEQFF	TGCGCCAGCAGTGAGTCGGCCGGTGTCGGGACAAACAATGAGCAGTTCTTC
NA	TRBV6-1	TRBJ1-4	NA	CASSEIQGSNEKLFF	TGTGCCAGCAGTGAAATCCAGGGTTCTAATGAAAAACTGTTTTTT
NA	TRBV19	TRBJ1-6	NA	CASSIAAGVSSPLHF	TGTGCCAGTAGTATAGCAGCGGGGGTGAGTTCACCCCTCCACTTT
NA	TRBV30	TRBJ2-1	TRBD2	CAYLAGGYNEQFF	TGTGCCTATCTAGCGGGGGGCTACAATGAGCAGTTCTTC
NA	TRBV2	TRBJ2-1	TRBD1	CASSDGTGRNEQFF	TGTGCCAGCAGTGATGGGACAGGGAGGAATGAGCAGTTCTTC
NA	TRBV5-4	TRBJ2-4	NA	CASSAFGAGIQYF	TGTGCCAGCAGCGCCTTCGGCGCGGGCATTCAGTACTTC
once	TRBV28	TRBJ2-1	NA	CASSFGYNEQFF	TGTGCCAGCAGTTTCGGCTACAATGAGCAGTTCTTC
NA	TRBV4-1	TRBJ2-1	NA	CASSQPGYNEQFF	TGCGCCAGCAGCCAGCCGGGCTACAATGAGCAGTTCTTC
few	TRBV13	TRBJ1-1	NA	CASSGRNEAFF	TGTGCCAGCAGCGGCAGGAATGAAGCTTTCTTT
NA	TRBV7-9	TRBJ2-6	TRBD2	CASSLGIGGEGANVLTF	TGTGCCAGCAGTTTAGGGATCGGGGGGGAAGGGGCCAACGTCCTGACTTTC
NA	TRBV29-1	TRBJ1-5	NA	CSALTDSNQPQHF	TGCAGCGCACTGACAGATAGCAATCAGCCCCAGCATTTT
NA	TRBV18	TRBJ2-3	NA	CASSEVWEATDTQYF	TGTGCCAGCTCAGAAGTGTGGGAGGCAACAGATACGCAGTATTTT
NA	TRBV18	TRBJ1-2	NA	CASSPPQARHTF	TGTGCCAGCTCACCACCGCAGGCCCGACACACCTTC
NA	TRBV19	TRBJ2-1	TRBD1	CATQQGTGLGEQFF	TGTGCCACCCAACAAGGGACAGGGTTGGGTGAGCAGTTCTTC
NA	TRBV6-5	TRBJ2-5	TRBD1	CASRQQDRAFETQYF	TGTGCCAGCAGACAACAGGACAGGGCTTTCGAGACCCAGTACTTC
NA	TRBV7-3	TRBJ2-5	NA	CASSLIVAAQETQYF	TGTGCCAGCAGCTTAATAGTAGCGGCACAAGAGACCCAGTACTTC
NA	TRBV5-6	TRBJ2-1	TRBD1	CASSLVGQTNEQFF	TGTGCCAGCAGCTTGGTGGGACAGACGAATGAGCAGTTCTTC
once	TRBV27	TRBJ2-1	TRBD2	CASSLQLAGLNEQFF	TGTGCCAGCAGTTTACAACTAGCGGGGTTAAATGAGCAGTTCTTC
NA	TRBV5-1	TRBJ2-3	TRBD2	CASSPGLAGAGDTQYF	TGCGCCAGCAGCCCGGGACTAGCGGGGGCGGGGGATACGCAGTATTTT
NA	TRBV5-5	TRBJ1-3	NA	CASSFSSQVSGNTIYF	TGTGCCAGCAGCTTTAGCAGTCAAGTCTCTGGAAACACCATATATTTT
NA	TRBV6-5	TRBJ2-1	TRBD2	CASSSMLAGGSNEQFF	TGTGCCAGCAGTTCCATGCTAGCGGGAGGCAGCAATGAGCAGTTCTTC
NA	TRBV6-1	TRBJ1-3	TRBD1	CASDLGQASGNTIYF	TGTGCCAGCGACTTAGGACAGGCCTCTGGAAACACCATATATTTT